These 15 T cell receptor beta chains were sequenced from one sample in a study of T cell repertoires in ileal Crohn's disease. Profiled with immunoSEQ multiplex PCR; TCRdb holds only in-frame clones, not every one. Here the sample spans over 9,000 clones, around 80% being singletons. Sequencing was carried out using ileal tissue. The receptors were gathered from an adult with Crohn's disease.

In its sample, this clone was seen a few times. The V call is TRBV11-2, the J call TRBJ2-7, with 9 positions matching TRBD1. Germline assignment: CDR1 SGHAT and CDR2 FQNNGV. This CDR3 region has 13 residues. Germline trimming cut 0 bases from V and 13 bases from J; bases unmatched to any gene: 7. CDR3 nucleotides: TGTGCCAGCAGCTTAGATCGGGGGACAGGGCTATACTTC. Protein: CASSLDRGTGLYF.

The J gene is TRBJ2-4, the V gene TRBV7-3; D is uncertain. CDR3 length equals 17 residues. Per the germline V gene, CDR1 is SGHTA and CDR2 is FQGTGA. V lost 2 bases and J lost 1, with 15 bases in between. In DNA form, the CDR3 reads TGTGCCAGCAGCTTACACCCACCCGACGGGGCCAAAAACATTCAGTACTTC. Protein sequence: CASSLHPPDGAKNIQYF.

This clone has a handful of counts. The gene calls are TRBV19 and TRBJ2-3; 11 bases are a match to TRBD2. The CDR3 runs to 15 residues. The V and J ends lost 5 bases and 2 bases, in that order; junction bases with no gene match: 3. From germline, CDR1 is LNHDA and CDR2 SQIVND (reference sequence). The CDR3 sequence is CASSGSGGATDTQYF. The CDR3 region has the DNA TGTGCCAGTAGTGGTAGCGGGGGGGCCACAGATACGCAGTATTTT.

This chain connects TRBV9 to TRBJ1-1, with D unclear. Trimming removed 1 base from V and 1 base from J, with 8 bases in between. CDR1 SGDLS and CDR2 YYNGEE come from the germline V gene. The CDR3 extends over 14 amino acids. Here the CDR3 reads CASSVSPENTEAFF. In nucleotides, the CDR3 is TGTGCCAGCAGCGTATCTCCAGAGAACACTGAAGCTTTCTTT.

This chain links TRBV5-1 with TRBJ2-3; a weak D match, TRBD2 (6 bases). Germline values: CDR1 SGHRS, CDR2 YFSETQ. Trimming shortened V by 5 bases and J by 3 bases, and 10 bases separated the two germline ends. This CDR3 is 13 amino acids long. The CDR3 DNA sequence: TGCGCCAGCAGTCCGACTAGTACAGATACGCAGTATTTT. It specifies CASSPTSTDTQYF.

The CDR3 sequence: CASSPGGVGGNTEAFF. The CDR3 region has the DNA TGCGCCAGCAGCCCGGGAGGGGTTGGGGGGAACACTGAAGCTTTCTTT. The V gene is TRBV5-1, the J gene TRBJ1-1, with a tentative D call TRBD1 (5 bases). The CDR3 is 16 residues long. Germline CDR1 and CDR2: SGHRS and YFSETQ. V lost 4 bases and J lost 1, with 17 bases in between.

This clone has just a few counts. The junction differs from germline at one of its ends, possibly a read error. V gene TRBV7-2 combines with J gene TRBJ2-3; 13 bases are shared with TRBD2. Germline loops: CDR1 SGHTA, CDR2 FQGNSA. The CDR3 is 16 amino acids. The CDR3 nucleotides are TGCGCCAGCAGCCAAGGACTAGCGGGGGCCAGGGATACGCAGTATTTT. This sequence encodes CASSQGLAGARDTQYF.

V and J are TRBV5-1 and TRBJ2-3; possibly TRBD1 for D (6 bases). Trimming took 3 bases from V and 0 from J, leaving 11 bases between them. There are 15 residues in the CDR3. Germline assignment: CDR1 SGHRS and CDR2 YFSETQ. This CDR3 reads CASSSTGFSTDTQYF. The CDR3 DNA reads TGCGCCAGCAGCTCGACAGGCTTTAGCACAGATACGCAGTATTTT.

The chain employs TRBV7-8 and TRBJ2-7; a weak D match, TRBD2 (6 bases). This CDR3 spans 17 amino acids. The germline CDR1 and CDR2 sequences are SGHVS and FQNEAQ. V lost 1 base, J lost 0 bases, and 16 bases lay in between. CDR3 sequence reads: CASSLVPGTSISYEQYF. The CDR3 region has the DNA TGTGCCAGCAGCTTAGTTCCCGGGACTTCTATCTCCTACGAGCAGTACTTC.

This chain links TRBV5-6 with TRBJ2-5, with 8 bases fitting TRBD1. Germline V gene sequence: CDR1 SGHDT, CDR2 YYEEEE. V shed 5 bases and J 6 bases; nucleotides not matched to a gene: 9. The CDR3 contains 14 residues. Written as DNA, the CDR3 is TGTGCCAGCAGAGGAACAGGGGGAATAAAGACCCAGTACTTC. Protein sequence: CASRGTGGIKTQYF. The full variable domain, with the rest looked up from reference TRBV5-6 and TRBJ2-5, is DAGVTQSPTHLIKTRGQQVTLRCSPKSGHDTVSWYQQALGQGPQFIFQYYEEEERQRGNFPDRFSGHQFPNYSSELNVNALLLGDSALYLCASRGTGGIKTQYFGPGTRLLVL.

The chain links TRBV5-1 to TRBJ2-3; 15 positions agree with TRBD2. The junction had 7 bases not matched to a gene; V was cut back by 4 bases and J by 10 bases. CDR1 and CDR2 (germline): SGHRS, YFSETQ. The CDR3 length is 15 residues. The CDR3 bases are TGCGCCAGCAGCCTGGGACTAGCGGGAGGCCTGTCGCAGTATTTT. Protein product: CASSLGLAGGLSQYF.

This chain uses TRBV6-5 with TRBJ1-1; 9 nucleotides line up with TRBD1. The CDR3 has 14 residues. V shed 6 bases and J 3 bases; nucleotides not matched to a gene: 5. Germline CDR1 is MNHEY and CDR2 is SVGAGI. CDR3 bases: TGTGCCAGCAGCCGGACAGGGGAGGACACTGAAGCTTTCTTT. Protein product: CASSRTGEDTEAFF.

The chain has TRBV28 and TRBJ2-2, with D unresolved. CDR1 and CDR2 from the germline V gene are MDHEN and SYDVKM. V gave up 5 bases and J gave up 1 base, with 2 bases separating them. The CDR3 is 12 residues long. CDR3 in DNA: TGTGCCAGCAGTCTGAACACCGGGGAGCTGTTTTTT. Amino acids: CASSLNTGELFF.

This clone showed up just a few times. The chain joins TRBV29-1 to TRBJ2-6; D is possibly TRBD1 (5 bases). CDR1 is SQVTM, CDR2 ANQGSEA, per germline. The CDR3 sequence is 14 residues long. V was trimmed by 7 bases and J by 0 bases, leaving 10 bases between them. Here the CDR3 reads CSASGSSGANVLTF. The CDR3 DNA sequence: TGCAGCGCTTCAGGGTCCTCTGGGGCCAACGTCCTGACTTTC.

The chain combines TRBV7-2 with TRBJ2-1; 9 nucleotides agree with TRBD2. The trim removed 4 bases at V and 9 bases at J, leaving 13 bases unmatched. The CDR3 length is 16 residues. The germline V gene encodes CDR1 SGHTA and CDR2 FQGNSA. The CDR3 sequence is CASSSPGLAGKGEQFF. The CDR3 DNA follows: TGTGCCAGCAGCTCCCCGGGCCTAGCGGGGAAGGGTGAGCAGTTCTTC. Based on the CDR3 plus reference TRBV7-2 and TRBJ2-1, the full variable domain is GAGVSQSPSNKVTEKGKDVELRCDPISGHTALYWYRQSLGQGLEFLIYFQGNSAPDKSGLPSDRFSAERTGGSVSTLTIQRTQQEDSAVYLCASSSPGLAGKGEQFFGPGTRLTVL.